This passage covers 23 T cell receptor beta chains from one sample sequenced in a study of blood T cell repertoires in COVID-19. The repertoire was sequenced with immunoSEQ multiplex PCR; TCRdb's copy has only in-frame clones and lacks some. In the table there are about 440,000 clones, more than 85% of which are singletons. Sequencing was done on a sample of peripheral blood. Every receptor here comes from a woman younger than 45 with acute or convalescent COVID-19.

In its sample, this clone was seen once. This chain connects TRBV5-1 to TRBJ2-3; 11 bases are a match to TRBD1. The CDR3 runs 15 residues. Germline V gene sequence: CDR1 SGHRS, CDR2 YFSETQ. The junction had 1 base not matched to a gene; V was cut back by 0 bases and J by 4 bases. In DNA form, the CDR3 reads TGCGCCAGCAGCTTGGGGGGACAGGGGGCAGATACGCAGTATTTT. Amino acids: CASSLGGQGADTQYF.

Here the CDR3 DNA reads TGTGCCAGCAGTGCTCGACTTCGGGGGGAGCAGTACTTC. It specifies CASSARLRGEQYF. This rearrangement joins TRBV12-3 or TRBV12-4 to TRBJ2-7; D is possibly TRBD2 (6 bases). This CDR3 region has 13 residues. V was shortened by 5 bases and J by 7 bases, with 15 bases between the two germline ends.

Points on this clone: The sample has other DNA sequences that encode this CDR3 too. V and J are TRBV9 and TRBJ1-1; D call uncertain. Germline V gene data show CDR1 as SGDLS and CDR2 as YYNGEE. Trimming removed 2 bases from V and 2 bases from J, with 7 bases in between. The CDR3 is 13 amino acids. CDR3 protein: CASSVRGNTEAFF. The CDR3, as DNA: TGTGCCAGCAGCGTCCGGGGTAACACTGAAGCTTTCTTT.

This chain joins TRBV7-2 and TRBJ2-2; D may be TRBD2 (7 bases). CDR3 length: 15 amino acids. CDR1 SGHTA and CDR2 FQGNSA come from the germline V gene. The V gene lost 7 bases and the J gene lost 5 bases, with 17 bases spanning the gap. Here the CDR3 reads CASKTARGGTGELFF. The CDR3 DNA reads TGTGCCAGCAAGACCGCTAGGGGGGGAACCGGGGAGCTGTTTTTT.

This chain links TRBV5-1 with TRBJ2-3; 8 bases are shared with TRBD1. Trimming took 5 bases from V and 3 from J; bases not matched to a gene: 8. Germline assignment: CDR1 SGHRS and CDR2 YFSETQ. This CDR3 is built from 15 residues. The CDR3 DNA reads TGCGCCAGCAGACTGAACAGGGGGATGACAGATACGCAGTATTTT. Its protein product is CASRLNRGMTDTQYF. Variable domain in full (rest from reference TRBV5-1 and TRBJ2-3): KAGVTQTPRYLIKTRGQQVTLSCSPISGHRSVSWYQQTPGQGLQFLFEYFSETQRNKGNFPGRFSGRQFSNSRSEMNVSTLELGDSALYLCASRLNRGMTDTQYFGPGTRLTVL.

This clone was detected only a few times. This chain connects TRBV18 to TRBJ2-1, with TRBD2 identical over 9 bases. CDR3 length: 17 amino acids. The V gene end was trimmed by 1 base and the J gene end by 7 bases; junction bases not matched to a gene: 11. The germline V gene encodes CDR1 KGHSH and CDR2 LQKENI. In DNA form, the CDR3 reads TGTGCCAGCTCACCACGAGGTAGCGGGGGCAAAATAAATGAGCAGTTCTTC. Translated, it gives CASSPRGSGGKINEQFF.

V gene TRBV10-3 combines with J gene TRBJ2-1, with 9 bases aligning to TRBD1. The V segment lost 11 bases and the J segment 7 bases; nucleotides outside the gene matches: 12. Germline values: CDR1 ENHRY, CDR2 SYGVKD. CDR3 length: 14 residues. DNA for the CDR3: TGTGCCGCAACACCGGGACAGGGAGTTAATGAGCAGTTCTTC. Encoded protein: CAATPGQGVNEQFF.

The genes are TRBV11-2 and TRBJ2-2; 11 bases are shared with TRBD1. CDR1 is SGHAT, CDR2 FQNNGV, per germline. The CDR3 has 15 amino acids. J gave up 6 bases and V 5 bases, and 5 bases lay outside the gene matches. DNA for the CDR3: TGTGCCAGCAGCCGTCCGGGACAGGGGGCCGGGGAGCTGTTTTTT. Protein: CASSRPGQGAGELFF.

The chain employs TRBV4-1 and TRBJ1-1, with a possible D match to TRBD1 (6 bases). The CDR3 has 13 amino acids. Germline values: CDR1 MGHRA, CDR2 YSYEKL. Trimming left V 5 bases short and J 4 bases short, with 11 bases between. The CDR3 DNA sequence: TGCGCCAGCAGCGGGGAGGGGGGCACTGAAGCTTTCTTT. This translates into CASSGEGGTEAFF.

The rearrangement links TRBV7-3 to TRBJ1-6, with TRBD1 matching 9 bases. The germline V gene has CDR1 SGHTA and CDR2 FQGTGA. Trimming took 0 bases from V and 7 from J; bases not matched to a gene: 1. The CDR3 runs to 15 residues. CDR3 amino acids: CASSLTGTGNSPLHF. The CDR3 coding sequence is TGTGCCAGCAGCTTAACAGGGACAGGGAATTCACCCCTCCACTTT.

This clone was counted between two and nine times. The chain combines TRBV5-8 with TRBJ2-1, with D hard to call. Trimming pared 5 bases from V and 4 bases from J, leaving 4 bases between. In germline, CDR1 is SGHTS, CDR2 YDEGEE. The CDR3 spans 11 residues. This CDR3 is CASSTYNEQFF. CDR3 DNA: TGTGCCAGCAGTACTTACAATGAGCAGTTCTTC.

The chain is built from TRBV14 and TRBJ2-5; 9 bases are shared with TRBD1. CDR3 length equals 16 residues. CDR1 and CDR2 (germline): SGHDN, FVKESK. V lost 3 bases, J lost 5 bases, and 10 bases stayed unmatched. The CDR3 protein is CASSHRPGTGSETQYF. The DNA of the CDR3 is TGTGCCAGCAGCCATCGTCCCGGGACAGGGTCGGAGACCCAGTACTTC.

The V and J genes are TRBV2 and TRBJ1-2; tentative D call: TRBD1 (5 bases). Trimming removed 6 bases from V and 5 bases from J, with 10 bases in between. Germline assignment: CDR1 SNHLY and CDR2 FYNNEI. The CDR3 is made up of 12 amino acids. The CDR3 protein is CASRGGAYGYTF. The CDR3 coding sequence is TGTGCCAGCAGAGGAGGGGCTTATGGCTACACCTTC.

The gene calls are TRBV7-9 and TRBJ2-5; tentatively, D is TRBD2 (6 bases). The CDR3 runs to 13 residues. Trimming cost V 2 bases and J 5 bases, with 9 bases left between them. Germline CDR1 and CDR2: SEHNR and FQNEAQ (reference sequence). The CDR3: CASSLYGGETQYF. DNA of the CDR3: TGTGCCAGCAGCTTATATGGAGGGGAGACCCAGTACTTC. Filled out from reference TRBV7-9 and TRBJ2-5, the complete variable domain reads DTGVSQNPRHKITKRGQNVTFRCDPISEHNRLYWYRQTLGQGPEFLTYFQNEAQLEKSRLLSDRFSAERPKGSFSTLEIQRTEQGDSAMYLCASSLYGGETQYFGPGTRLLVL.

This clone was picked up one time. This chain uses TRBV15 with TRBJ2-3; no reliable D call. There are 15 residues in the CDR3. Germline values: CDR1 LNHNV, CDR2 YYDKDF (reference sequence). The ends were cut back, 1 base at V and 5 bases at J, with 13 bases in the middle. CDR3 sequence reads: CATSRVGSRRDTQYF. The CDR3 nucleotides read TGTGCCACCAGCAGAGTGGGCAGTCGTCGAGATACGCAGTATTTT.

A few counts support this clone. V usage is TRBV5-8 and J usage is TRBJ1-6; TRBD1 is a possible D gene (5 bases). The CDR3 has 15 residues. Trimming removed 4 bases from V and 5 bases from J, with 13 bases in between. From germline, CDR1 is SGHTS and CDR2 YDEGEE. The CDR3 protein is CASSQGGGNNSPLHF. CDR3 nucleotides: TGTGCCAGCAGCCAGGGCGGGGGGAATAATTCACCCCTCCACTTT.

This chain joins TRBV18 and TRBJ2-2; D may be TRBD1 (6 bases). This CDR3 is built from 15 residues. The germline V gene has CDR1 KGHSH and CDR2 LQKENI. V was pared by 2 bases and J by 5 bases, with 12 bases between. CDR3 in DNA: TGTGCCAGCTCACCATCGCTACAGGGAACCGGGGAGCTGTTTTTT. The encoded protein is CASSPSLQGTGELFF.

This clone was observed a single time. The V and J genes are TRBV19 and TRBJ1-1; D uncertain. The CDR3 has 12 amino acids. Trimming removed 2 bases at V and 8 bases at J, with 9 bases between. Germline V lookup: CDR1 LNHDA, CDR2 SQIVND (reference sequence). CDR3 residues: CASSILAGEAFF. The DNA for the CDR3 is TGTGCCAGTAGTATATTGGCGGGGGAAGCTTTCTTT. Complete variable domain (other parts from reference TRBV19 and TRBJ1-1): DGGITQSPKYLFRKEGQNVTLSCEQNLNHDAMYWYRQDPGQGLRLIYYSQIVNDFQKGDIAEGYSVSREKKESFPLTVTSAQKNPTAFYLCASSILAGEAFFGQGTRLTVV.

The rearrangement uses TRBV7-8 and TRBJ2-1, with 9 bases matching TRBD2. The trim removed 5 bases at V and 8 bases at J, leaving 16 bases unmatched. The CDR3 spans 17 residues. The V gene's germline CDR1 is SGHVS and CDR2 FQNEAQ. The CDR3 region has the DNA TGTGCCAGCAGCCCCTCCCCTTGGCGGGGGGGCCATTATGAGCAGTTCTTC. Its protein is CASSPSPWRGGHYEQFF.

V is TRBV27 and J is TRBJ1-5, with a possible D match to TRBD1 (5 bases). CDR1 is MNHEY, CDR2 SMNVEV, per germline (reference sequence). The germline V and J ends were trimmed by 8 bases and 6 bases, with 11 bases remaining between them. This CDR3 comprises 12 residues. The chain's CDR3 is CASGRGAQPQHF. For the CDR3, the DNA is TGTGCCAGCGGGAGGGGTGCTCAGCCCCAGCATTTT.

The chain joins TRBV3-1 (or the pseudogene TRBV3-2) to TRBJ2-3, with 12 bases identical to TRBD2. This CDR3 is built from 15 residues. CDR1 is LGHDT, CDR2 YNNKEL, per germline (reference sequence). Losses at the gene ends were 6 bases for V and 4 bases for J; bases not matched to a gene: 5. The CDR3 DNA follows: TGTGCCAGCAGTCCTAGCGGGGGGGCGTCAGATACGCAGTATTTT. It specifies CASSPSGGASDTQYF.

This chain uses TRBV29-1 with TRBJ2-7; 8 nucleotides align to TRBD2. This CDR3 is built from 15 residues. V lost 4 bases to trimming and J lost 3 bases; unmatched junction nucleotides: 11. Germline CDR1 reads SQVTM; CDR2 reads ANQGSEA. As DNA, the CDR3 is TGCAGCGTTGTTCCCCCGGGGGGGAAGATCTACGAGCAGTACTTC. It encodes CSVVPPGGKIYEQYF.

The sample holds a few counts of this clone. The gene calls are TRBV7-8 and TRBJ2-7; 12 bases agree with TRBD2. Germline V gives CDR1 SGHVS, CDR2 FQNEAQ. The CDR3 spans 16 residues. Trimming cost V 4 bases and J 7 bases; bases outside gene matches: 11. The CDR3, as DNA: TGTGCCAGCAGCTCCACTAGCGGGGGGTCCATTGTGGAGCAGTACTTC. Protein: CASSSTSGGSIVEQYF.